This T cell receptor beta chain was identified in a study of T cell responses to AZD1222 COVID-19 vaccine. Sequenced by immunoSEQ multiplex PCR; TCRdb stores in-frame clones only, minus some. The sample contains some 130,000 clones, less than 90% of which appear only once. The CDR3 has 13 residues. Germline V CDR1 and CDR2: SQVTM, ANQGSEA. Trimming stripped 4 bases from V and 3 bases from J, with 10 bases between. This clone has only one observation. Its antigen is not identified. The study, taken as a whole, reports: With dominance at 160-218 and 743-854, vaccine-associated CD4 TCRs spanned spike.

Specimen: peripheral blood, collected on day 0 of AZD1222 vaccination. This receptor was taken from an adult in good health. The rearrangement joins TRBV29-1 to TRBJ1-5, with a weak D call TRBD1 (6 bases). The CDR3 is CSVAQGTNQPQHF. DNA for the CDR3: TGCAGCGTTGCCCAGGGGACCAATCAGCCCCAGCATTTT.